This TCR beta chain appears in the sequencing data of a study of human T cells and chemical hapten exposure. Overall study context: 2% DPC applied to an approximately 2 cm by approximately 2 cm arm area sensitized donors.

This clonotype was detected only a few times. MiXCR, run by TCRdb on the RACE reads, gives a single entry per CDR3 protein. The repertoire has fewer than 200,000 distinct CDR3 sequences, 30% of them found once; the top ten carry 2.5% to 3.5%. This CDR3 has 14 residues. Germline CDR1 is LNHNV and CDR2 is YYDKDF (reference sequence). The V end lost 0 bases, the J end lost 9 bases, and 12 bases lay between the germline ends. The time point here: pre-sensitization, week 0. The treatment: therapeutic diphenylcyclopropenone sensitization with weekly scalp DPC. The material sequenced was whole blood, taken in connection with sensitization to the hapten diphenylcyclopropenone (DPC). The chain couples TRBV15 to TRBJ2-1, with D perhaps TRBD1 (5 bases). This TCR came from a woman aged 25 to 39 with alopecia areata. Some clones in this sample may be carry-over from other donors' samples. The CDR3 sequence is CATSRDRAQGEQFF. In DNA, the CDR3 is TGTGCCACCAGCAGAGATCGGGCCCAGGGTGAGCAGTTCTTC.